This T cell receptor beta chain was sequenced in a study of T cells in women clearing cervical HPV infection. Turning to this clone: The antigen is undetermined. The read finishes 3 residues shy of the CDR3 end, and the germline J gene is used to complete it.

MY09/MY11 PCR detected cervical HPV DNA; dot-blot assigned genotypes. Whole-study findings and limits: A classifier using richness and V gene abundances reached an AUC of nearly 0.85.

CDR3 length equals 15 residues. Germline CDR1 is SNHLY and CDR2 is FYNNEI. V lost 11 bases to trimming and J lost 4 bases; unmatched junction nucleotides: 13. Sequencing was performed with immunoSEQ multiplex PCR; in TCRdb, only in-frame clones are kept and a portion is missing. Its clone listing holds approximately 44,000 clones. The TCR sequence derives from a woman aged 18 to 75 with a cervical HPV16 infection that either progressed to CIN3+ or cleared (not recorded which). This chain uses TRBV2 with TRBJ2-1; 8 bases line up with TRBD2. The sequenced sample consisted of blood buffy coat. CDR3 bases read: TGTGCCTCACGACGAGAGCGGGAGAGTTACAATGAG. Its protein product is CASRRERESYNE. The full CDR3 is CASRRERESYNEQFF.